This T cell receptor beta chain was recovered during a study of blood T cell repertoires in COVID-19. Turning to the study itself: PBMCs, B-cell-depleted T cells, or T cells provided the cDNA or gDNA that made up the material.

In the original workflow: For nucleated cells, counts were estimated from reference gene primer amplification. Clones were read by immunoSEQ multiplex PCR, and TCRdb kept only the in-frame ones, dropping some. V, J and clone size were drawn from that table, and D and trimming were deduced from the DNA. The repertoire holds 200,000 to 300,000 clones, with roughly 85% as singletons. Germline V gives CDR1 GTSNPN, CDR2 SVGIG (reference sequence). The germline V and J ends were trimmed by 8 bases and 4 bases, with 17 bases remaining between them. The CDR3 loop spans 13 amino acids. The source material was PBMCs or T cells enriched from blood (not recorded which). The source is a woman between 50 and 59 years old with acute COVID-19. V gene TRBV30 combines with J gene TRBJ1-2; D gene uncertain. CDR3 sequence reads: CAGVRAQSYGYTF. DNA for the CDR3: TGTGCCGGTGTGCGGGCGCAGAGCTATGGCTACACCTTC.